Listed below are T cell receptor beta chains from one sample, sequenced in a study of lymphopenia after photon versus proton radiotherapy. This table comes from immunoSEQ multiplex PCR, and its TCRdb copy is limited to in-frame clones, with some not included. The sample carries some 42,000 clones, around 81% recorded once. Sequenced here: peripheral blood, sampled from a patient treated with proton-based radiotherapy. These receptors all stem from a woman between 65 and 79 years old with pancreatic cancer. The CDR3 runs from the conserved cysteine through the conserved F or W. The order of the fields is J gene, clone size, V gene, D gene, CDR3 protein, CDR3 DNA. D genes are given only for firm matches. Where a row states a size, it is once, few, many or the class of an expanded clone; other rows omit it.

J: TRBJ2-1; size: NA; V: TRBV5-1; D: NA; CDR3: CASSLRQGLNNEQFF; DNA: TGCGCCAGCAGCTTGAGGCAGGGTTTAAACAATGAGCAGTTCTTC
J: TRBJ1-1; size: NA; V: TRBV28; D: NA; CDR3: CASRGSLLVGAFF; DNA: TGTGCCAGCAGGGGGAGCCTACTGGTTGGGGCTTTCTTT
J: TRBJ2-7; size: NA; V: TRBV21-1; D: NA; CDR3: CASSTRRGTGQAAQRSYEQYF; DNA: TGTGCCAGCAGCACCCGACGGGGGACGGGACAGGCAGCCCAACGCTCCTACGAGCAGTACTTC
J: TRBJ2-3; size: once; V: TRBV29-1; D: NA; CDR3: CSVESSGTQYF; DNA: TGCAGCGTTGAATCGAGTGGTACGCAGTATTTT
J: TRBJ2-7; size: NA; V: TRBV5-6; D: NA; CDR3: CASSWQRTYEQYF; DNA: TGTGCCAGCAGCTGGCAGAGAACCTACGAGCAGTACTTC
J: TRBJ1-2; size: few; V: TRBV29-1; D: TRBD1; CDR3: CSGGHSRGQTNGYTF; DNA: TGCAGCGGGGGCCATTCTCGGGGACAGACTAATGGCTACACCTTC
J: TRBJ1-5; size: NA; V: TRBV27; D: NA; CDR3: CASSPTISNQPQHF; DNA: TGTGCCAGCAGTCCCACCATCAGCAATCAGCCCCAGCATTTT
J: TRBJ2-7; size: once; V: TRBV6-5; D: TRBD2; CDR3: CASRGAGFSSYEQYF; DNA: TGTGCCAGCAGGGGAGCGGGGTTCAGCTCCTACGAGCAGTACTTC
J: TRBJ2-5; size: once; V: TRBV28; D: NA; CDR3: CASRISTGWGGTQYF; DNA: TGTGCCAGCAGAATTTCGACAGGTTGGGGGGGGACCCAGTACTTC
J: TRBJ1-3; size: NA; V: TRBV28; D: NA; CDR3: CASSSLYRAPSSGNTIYF; DNA: TGTGCCAGCAGTTCGCTCTACAGGGCTCCCTCCTCTGGAAACACCATATATTTT
J: TRBJ2-1; size: NA; V: TRBV9; D: TRBD1; CDR3: CASSVPQRDRGLNEQFF; DNA: TGTGCCAGCAGCGTCCCCCAGCGCGACAGGGGGCTCAATGAGCAGTTCTTC
J: TRBJ2-1; size: NA; V: TRBV7-9; D: NA; CDR3: CASSLGASTYNEQFF; DNA: TGTGCCAGCAGCTTAGGGGCTAGTACCTACAATGAGCAGTTCTTC
J: TRBJ2-6; size: NA; V: TRBV28; D: TRBD1; CDR3: CASSPAAGQGALGANVLTF; DNA: TGTGCCAGCAGTCCGGCCGCGGGACAGGGGGCTCTGGGGGCCAACGTCCTGACTTTC
J: TRBJ2-5; size: NA; V: TRBV28; D: TRBD2; CDR3: CASSPRGTSRAQETQYF; DNA: TGTGCCAGCAGTCCCAGGGGGACTAGCAGAGCCCAAGAGACCCAGTACTTC
J: TRBJ1-5; size: NA; V: TRBV19; D: TRBD1; CDR3: CASSIADRGKNQPQHF; DNA: TGTGCCAGTAGTATTGCAGACAGGGGAAAGAATCAGCCCCAGCATTTT
J: TRBJ2-7; size: NA; V: TRBV21-1; D: NA; CDR3: CASSKVVKEIEYF; DNA: TGTGCCAGCAGCAAAGTGGTCAAGGAGATCGAGTACTTC
J: TRBJ1-2; size: NA; V: TRBV28; D: TRBD1; CDR3: CASSQGASGYTF; DNA: TGTGCCAGCAGTCAGGGGGCAAGTGGCTACACCTTC
J: TRBJ2-7; size: NA; V: TRBV28; D: TRBD1; CDR3: CASSLATGRYEQYF; DNA: TGTGCCAGCAGTTTGGCGACAGGGCGTTACGAGCAGTACTTC
J: TRBJ2-1; size: once; V: TRBV4-2; D: TRBD2; CDR3: CASSPLASGGYLEQFF; DNA: TGTGCCAGCAGCCCCCTGGCTAGCGGGGGGTATTTGGAGCAGTTCTTC
J: TRBJ1-1; size: NA; V: TRBV7-2; D: NA; CDR3: CASSSQMNTEAFF; DNA: TGTGCCAGCAGCTCCCAGATGAACACTGAAGCTTTCTTT